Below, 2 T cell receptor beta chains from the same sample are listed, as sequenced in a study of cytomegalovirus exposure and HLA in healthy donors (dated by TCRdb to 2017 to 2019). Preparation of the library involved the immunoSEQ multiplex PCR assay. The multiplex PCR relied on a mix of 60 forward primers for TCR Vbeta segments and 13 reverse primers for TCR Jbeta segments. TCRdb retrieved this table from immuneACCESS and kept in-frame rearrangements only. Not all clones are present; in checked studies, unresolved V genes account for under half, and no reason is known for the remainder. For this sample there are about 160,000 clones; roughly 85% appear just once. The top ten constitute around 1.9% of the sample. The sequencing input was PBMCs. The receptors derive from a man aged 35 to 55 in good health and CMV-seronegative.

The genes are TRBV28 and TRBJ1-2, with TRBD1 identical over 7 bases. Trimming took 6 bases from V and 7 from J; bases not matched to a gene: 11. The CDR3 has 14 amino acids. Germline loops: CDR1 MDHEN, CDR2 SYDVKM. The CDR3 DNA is TGTGCCAGCAGGGCGACAGGGTGGGCTATTGGCTACACCTTC. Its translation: CASRATGWAIGYTF.

The DNA of the CDR3 is TGTGCCAGCAGCCAAATAGCGTACGGGGAGCTGTTTTTT. This codes for CASSQIAYGELFF. This rearrangement joins TRBV28 to TRBJ2-2, with D perhaps matching TRBD2 (5 bases). V was clipped by 6 bases and J by 7 bases, with 12 bases between them. CDR1 is MDHEN, CDR2 SYDVKM, per germline. CDR3 length: 13 amino acids.